The 24 T cell receptor beta chains below come from one sample, sequenced in a study of T-cell memory formation after mild COVID-19. TCRdb itself ran the 5' RACE reads through MiXCR, one entry per CDR3 protein. This sample carries about 350,000 distinct CDR3 sequences, over 13% of them seen once, and the ten largest clones take approximately 20%. Sequenced material: PBMCs or a T cell subset sorted from them (not recorded which). The receptors were gathered from a man younger than 35 who had mild COVID-19 (a few samples of this study predate the infection). Cell type and time point are not known.

This chain's CDR3 is CSASGSRTDTQYF. For the CDR3, the DNA is TGCAGTGCTAGCGGGTCTCGCACAGATACGCAGTATTTT. This chain links TRBV20-1 with TRBJ2-3; D remains ambiguous. This CDR3 contains 13 residues. The V end was cut by 3 bases, the J end by 1 base, with 8 bases between. Germline V lookup: CDR1 DFQATT, CDR2 SNEGSKA (reference sequence).

This clonotype was seen a handful of times. V and J are TRBV18 and TRBJ1-1; D might be TRBD1 (5 bases). The CDR3 has 16 residues. Looked up from germline, CDR1 is KGHSH and CDR2 is LQKENI. Trimming shortened V by 3 bases and J by 0 bases, and 14 bases separated the two germline ends. The CDR3 DNA reads TGTGCCAGCTCACCTTTGGCAGGGAGCATGAACACTGAAGCTTTCTTT. It codes for CASSPLAGSMNTEAFF.

The chain links TRBV6-5 to TRBJ1-1; D remains unclear. Germline V lookup: CDR1 MNHEY, CDR2 SVGAGI. Deletions cut 7 bases from V and 1 base from J, with 19 bases between. This CDR3 contains 16 residues. The DNA for the CDR3 is TGTGCCAGCAAACCCTTTTTATGGGCTTCGAACACTGAAGCTTTCTTT. Translated: CASKPFLWASNTEAFF.

This rearrangement joins TRBV5-1 to TRBJ1-5; no definite D call. V lost 5 bases, J lost 8 bases, and 14 bases lay in between. The CDR3 extends over 13 amino acids. From germline, CDR1 is SGHRS and CDR2 YFSETQ. This CDR3 reads CASRGNRTEPQHF. CDR3 DNA sequence: TGCGCCAGCAGGGGGAACCGAACGGAGCCCCAGCATTTT.

J is TRBJ2-7 and V is TRBV10-1; D is ambiguous. V was clipped by 1 base and J by 7 bases, with 5 bases between them. The CDR3 sequence is 11 residues long. Germline V gene data show CDR1 as WNHNN and CDR2 as SYGVQD (reference sequence). CDR3 DNA: TGCGCCAGCAGTGAGTACCAAGAGCAGTACTTC. Translated: CASSEYQEQYF.

The rearrangement uses TRBV2 and TRBJ2-7, with 9 bases that match TRBD1. This CDR3 comprises 15 residues. Germline V CDR1 and CDR2: SNHLY, FYNNEI. V trimming: 3 bases; J trimming: 6 bases; junction bases outside the gene matches: 9. DNA for the CDR3: TGTGCCAGCAGTGACCCGGGACAGGGACAGAGCGAGCAGTACGTC. It encodes CASSDPGQGQSEQYV.

This chain joins TRBV29-1 and TRBJ2-5; a possible D gene is TRBD1 (6 bases). The CDR3 has 16 amino acids. V was pared by 5 bases and J by 0 bases, with 19 bases between. Germline values: CDR1 SQVTM, CDR2 ANQGSEA. CDR3 protein: CSVTYSRDTHQETQYF. CDR3 nucleotide sequence: TGCAGCGTTACCTACTCGAGGGACACCCACCAAGAGACCCAGTACTTC. Combining the CDR3 with reference TRBV29-1 and TRBJ2-5 gives the whole variable domain SAVISQKPSRDICQRGTSLTIQCQVDSQVTMMFWYRQQPGQSLTLIATANQGSEATYESGFVIDKFPISRPNLTFSTLTVSNMSPEDSSIYLCSVTYSRDTHQETQYFGPGTRLLVL.

The V gene is TRBV11-2, the J gene TRBJ2-7, with 8 bases aligning to TRBD1. From germline, CDR1 is SGHAT and CDR2 FQNNGV. Trimming cost V 5 bases and J 4 bases; bases outside gene matches: 10. This CDR3 is 15 amino acids long. The CDR3 coding sequence is TGTGCCAGCAGCGACGGACAGGGTAGAGTATACGAGCAGTACTTC. This gives the protein CASSDGQGRVYEQYF. Combining the CDR3 with reference TRBV11-2 and TRBJ2-7 gives the whole variable domain EAGVAQSPRYKIIEKRQSVAFWCNPISGHATLYWYQQILGQGPKLLIQFQNNGVVDDSQLPKDRFSAERLKGVDSTLKIQPAKLEDSAVYLCASSDGQGRVYEQYFGPGTRLTVT.

This clonotype was found a few times. The chain has TRBV2 and TRBJ2-1; D not certain. This CDR3 region has 11 residues. Germline V gene sequence: CDR1 SNHLY, CDR2 FYNNEI. CDR3 in DNA: TGTGCGGATGGTGTATACAATGAGCAGTTCTTC. Amino acid sequence: CADGVYNEQFF. Complete variable domain (other parts from reference TRBV2 and TRBJ2-1): EPEVTQTPSHQVTQMGQEVILRCVPISNHLYFYWYRQILGQKVEFLVSFYNNEISEKSEIFDDQFSVERPDGSNFTLKIRSTKLEDSAMYFCADGVYNEQFFGPGTRLTVL.

This clonotype has at least ten counts. The chain recombines TRBV29-1 with TRBJ2-1; D uncertain. The germline gives CDR1 SQVTM, CDR2 ANQGSEA. This CDR3 contains 16 residues. Deletions cut 1 base from V and 2 bases from J, with 15 bases between. CDR3 DNA sequence: TGCAGCGTTGAAGGGGCAGCTACTTGGCCCTACAATGAGCAGTTCTTC. Its translation is CSVEGAATWPYNEQFF.

The chain recombines TRBV20-1 with TRBJ2-3; 8 bases are shared with TRBD2. The CDR3 is 17 amino acids. In germline, CDR1 is DFQATT, CDR2 SNEGSKA (reference sequence). The junction had 15 bases not matched to a gene; V was cut back by 0 bases and J by 7 bases. The CDR3 reads CSARDVRSGESRNTQYF. CDR3 nucleotides: TGCAGTGCTAGAGATGTGCGTAGCGGGGAGTCACGTAATACGCAGTATTTT.

The chain combines TRBV5-1 with TRBJ2-7; D is ambiguous. Germline V gives CDR1 SGHRS, CDR2 YFSETQ. The V gene lost 5 bases and the J gene lost 2 bases, with 11 bases spanning the gap. The CDR3 sequence is 13 residues long. CDR3 protein: CASRPALTYEQYF. Written as DNA, the CDR3 is TGCGCCAGCAGACCTGCCCTGACCTACGAGCAGTACTTC. The whole variable domain, filled in from reference TRBV5-1 and TRBJ2-7, reads KAGVTQTPRYLIKTRGQQVTLSCSPISGHRSVSWYQQTPGQGLQFLFEYFSETQRNKGNFPGRFSGRQFSNSRSEMNVSTLELGDSALYLCASRPALTYEQYFGPGTRLTVT.

The V call is TRBV19, the J call TRBJ2-1; tentative D call: TRBD2 (7 bases). Germline CDR1 and CDR2: LNHDA and SQIVND (reference sequence). With 3 bases removed from V and 9 bases from J, the gap between germline ends came to 15 bases. The CDR3 spans 14 residues. Here the CDR3 reads CASSMTGGSSEQFF. CDR3 in DNA: TGTGCCAGTAGTATGACGGGGGGCTCTAGTGAGCAGTTCTTC.

This clonotype was seen a handful of times. This chain uses TRBV7-9 with TRBJ2-7; 9 bases agree with TRBD1. CDR3 length: 13 amino acids. After removal of 5 bases from V and 6 bases from J, the junction contained 5 bases not matched to a gene. CDR1 is SEHNR, CDR2 FQNEAQ, per germline (reference sequence). The CDR3 is CASSADRGGEQYV. DNA for the CDR3: TGTGCCAGCAGCGCGGACAGGGGAGGCGAGCAGTACGTC.

This clonotype was seen many times. The J gene is TRBJ1-2, the V gene TRBV15, with 7 bases matching TRBD1. Germline V gene data show CDR1 as LNHNV and CDR2 as YYDKDF (reference sequence). The J segment lost 5 bases and the V segment lost 3 bases, leaving 6 bases of the junction unmatched. The length of the CDR3 is 14 residues. CDR3 sequence: CATSSDRANYGYTF. The CDR3 bases are TGTGCCACCAGCAGCGACAGGGCGAATTATGGCTACACCTTC.

This clonotype was observed many times. The V gene is TRBV12-3 or TRBV12-4, the J gene TRBJ2-5; maybe TRBD2 (7 bases). V lost 7 bases and J 1 base, leaving 13 bases between the germline ends. CDR3 size: 14 residues. The CDR3 is CASTFGGPQETQYF. CDR3 sequence (DNA): TGTGCCAGCACTTTCGGGGGGCCCCAAGAGACCCAGTACTTC.

This clonotype appeared a few times. This rearrangement joins TRBV4-1 to TRBJ1-2, with D maybe TRBD1 (6 bases). With 8 bases removed from V and 0 bases from J, the gap between germline ends came to 19 bases. The CDR3 totals 16 residues. Germline CDR1 MGHRA, CDR2 YSYEKL. CDR3 nucleotides: TGCGCCAGCGGAATGCTATACAGGGAGGCTAACTATGGCTACACCTTC. This sequence encodes CASGMLYREANYGYTF.

The J gene is TRBJ2-1, the V gene TRBV7-6; 8 bases agree with TRBD1. The CDR3 is 17 amino acids. Germline V gene data show CDR1 as SGHVS and CDR2 as FNYEAQ. V was clipped by 2 bases and J by 5 bases; unmatched bases: 11. The CDR3 bases are TGTGCCAGCAGCTTAAGGTCCCCCCAGGACAGGGACAATGAGCAGTTCTTC. Residues: CASSLRSPQDRDNEQFF. The variable domain in full, completed from reference TRBV7-6 and TRBJ2-1, reads GAGVSQSPRYKVTKRGQDVALRCDPISGHVSLYWYRQALGQGPEFLTYFNYEAQQDKSGLPNDRFSAERPEGSISTLTIQRTEQRDSAMYRCASSLRSPQDRDNEQFFGPGTRLTVL.

The V gene is TRBV20-1, the J gene TRBJ1-1; 8 bases map to TRBD1. Germline CDR1 reads DFQATT; CDR2 reads SNEGSKA (reference sequence). This CDR3 comprises 15 residues. V gave up 5 bases and J gave up 1 base; unmatched junction bases: 9. CDR3 sequence (DNA): TGCAGTGCTCACTCCTACAGGGGGGAGAACACTGAAGCTTTCTTT. This encodes CSAHSYRGENTEAFF.

The chain is built from TRBV4-2 and TRBJ2-3; D unclear. This CDR3 has 15 amino acids. Deletions cut 0 bases from V and 4 bases from J, with 11 bases between. In germline, CDR1 is LGHNA, CDR2 YNFKEQ. The DNA for the CDR3 is TGTGCCAGCAGCCAAGACTACCCGGCCCCAGATACGCAGTATTTT. It encodes CASSQDYPAPDTQYF.

The chain joins TRBV6-5 to TRBJ2-7; no reliable D call. V lost 5 bases, J lost 0 bases, and 8 bases lay in between. Germline lookup yields CDR1 MNHEY and CDR2 SVGAGI. This CDR3 spans 13 amino acids. The DNA for the CDR3 is TGTGCCAGCAGTCCCAGGAGCTCCTACGAGCAGTACTTC. This sequence encodes CASSPRSSYEQYF.

Ten or more counts support this clonotype. The chain carries TRBV7-2 and TRBJ1-2, with 9 bases identical to TRBD1. Trimming at V came to 5 bases and at J to 2 bases, leaving 9 bases not matched to a gene. The CDR3 covers 16 residues. Germline V gene data show CDR1 as SGHTA and CDR2 as FQGNSA. The CDR3 protein is CASSPGGQGTNYGYTF. The CDR3 DNA sequence: TGTGCCAGCAGCCCCGGGGGACAGGGCACAAACTATGGCTACACCTTC.

V is TRBV10-3 and J is TRBJ1-2; tentatively, D is TRBD1 (6 bases). The CDR3 length is 12 residues. Germline V gene data show CDR1 as ENHRY and CDR2 as SYGVKD. With 6 bases removed from V and 7 bases from J, the gap between germline ends came to 12 bases. CDR3 sequence (DNA): TGTGCCATCAGACCCGGGACATTTGGCTACACCTTC. Residues: CAIRPGTFGYTF.

This clonotype was seen only a few times. This sequence joins TRBV24-1 and TRBJ1-5; D not resolved. Germline loops: CDR1 KGHDR, CDR2 SFDVKD. The CDR3 spans 15 residues. V was cut by 4 bases and J by 7 bases, with 16 bases left in between. For the CDR3, the DNA is TGTGCCACCAGTGACCCGACGGGTACACACCAGCCCCAGCATTTT. As protein: CATSDPTGTHQPQHF.